The 16 T cell receptor beta chains below were found in one sample sequenced in a study of shared clonotypes between healthy human individuals. The method was immunoSEQ multiplex PCR; TCRdb's version includes in-frame clones alone and lacks a portion of them. The profile shows under 2.5 million clones, 85% to 95% of them singletons. The sequencing input was naive CD4+ T cells from PBMCs. Subset reported: CD45RA+ positively selected. The receptors were gathered from a man aged 18 to 29 in good health. Some clones in this sample may be carry-over from other donors' samples.

This rearrangement joins TRBV7-2 to TRBJ2-1; 9 bases match TRBD2. Germline trimming cut 5 bases from V and 5 bases from J; bases unmatched to any gene: 10. The CDR3 runs to 16 residues. CDR1 and CDR2 from the germline V gene are SGHTA and FQGNSA. The CDR3 reads CASSPPGTSGHNEQFF. The DNA of the CDR3 is TGTGCCAGCAGCCCACCAGGCACTAGCGGGCACAATGAGCAGTTCTTC.

The chain is built from TRBV5-1 and TRBJ2-7; 9 bases line up with TRBD1. The length of the CDR3 is 16 residues. The V and J ends lost 4 bases and 0 bases, in that order; junction bases with no gene match: 8. The germline V gene encodes CDR1 SGHRS and CDR2 YFSETQ. CDR3 sequence: CASSQDRGELSYEQYF. The CDR3 region has the DNA TGCGCCAGCAGCCAGGACAGGGGCGAACTCTCCTACGAGCAGTACTTC.

This chain joins TRBV28 and TRBJ2-3, with TRBD1 matching over 8 bases. The length of the CDR3 is 18 residues. Per germline, CDR1 MDHEN and CDR2 SYDVKM. V was clipped by 5 bases and J by 3 bases; unmatched bases: 16. This CDR3 reads CASSPNPGRQGQTDTQYF. The CDR3 coding sequence is TGTGCCAGCAGTCCCAATCCCGGTAGACAGGGGCAGACAGATACGCAGTATTTT.

The chain joins TRBV7-2 to TRBJ2-1; 8 nucleotides match TRBD2. The length of the CDR3 is 16 residues. Germline CDR1 is SGHTA and CDR2 is FQGNSA. With V trimmed by 4 bases and J by 4 bases, 9 bases remained unmatched. The CDR3 bases are TGTGCCAGCAGCTCGCGAGCGGGGGACGGTTACAATGAGCAGTTCTTC. Translation gives CASSSRAGDGYNEQFF. The full variable domain, rest sourced from reference TRBV7-2 and TRBJ2-1, is GAGVSQSPSNKVTEKGKDVELRCDPISGHTALYWYRQSLGQGLEFLIYFQGNSAPDKSGLPSDRFSAERTGGSVSTLTIQRTQQEDSAVYLCASSSRAGDGYNEQFFGPGTRLTVL.

The CDR3 bases are TGTGCCAGTAGTAAAGACCCGGGACAGGGAAGCTCCTACGAGCAGTACTTC. It yields the protein CASSKDPGQGSSYEQYF. The rearrangement links TRBV19 to TRBJ2-7; TRBD1 agrees at 9 bases. Germline V gives CDR1 LNHDA, CDR2 SQIVND (reference sequence). The CDR3 runs to 17 residues. Losses at the gene ends were 4 bases for V and 0 bases for J; bases not matched to a gene: 10.

This chain uses TRBV2 with TRBJ1-1; D possibly corresponds to TRBD1 (6 bases). The CDR3 runs to 15 residues. The germline gives CDR1 SNHLY, CDR2 FYNNEI. Trimming removed 3 bases from V and 1 base from J, with 12 bases in between. The CDR3 protein is CASSDAGTPNTEAFF. The CDR3 DNA is TGTGCCAGCAGTGATGCGGGGACACCGAACACTGAAGCTTTCTTT.

The chain uses TRBV7-9 and TRBJ2-1; 10 bases are a match to TRBD2. This CDR3 has 15 residues. V lost 5 bases and J lost 9; bases outside the gene matches: 10. Germline V gene data show CDR1 as SEHNR and CDR2 as FQNEAQ (reference sequence). The CDR3 sequence is CASSQRGGPLREQFF. DNA for the CDR3: TGTGCCAGCAGCCAGCGGGGGGGACCGCTGCGTGAGCAGTTCTTC.

This clone has more than one count but fewer than ten. The gene calls are TRBV10-1 and TRBJ1-2; D unresolved. The CDR3 is 17 amino acids. The V end lost 0 bases, the J end lost 8 bases, and 22 bases lay between the germline ends. The germline CDR1 and CDR2 sequences are WNHNN and SYGVQD (reference sequence). CDR3 sequence: CASSESTPYTRPSGYTF. CDR3 bases: TGCGCCAGCAGTGAGTCGACTCCCTACACCCGCCCCTCCGGCTACACCTTC.

The rearrangement uses TRBV28 and TRBJ2-2; tentatively, D is TRBD2 (5 bases). This CDR3 has 15 amino acids. The germline V gene encodes CDR1 MDHEN and CDR2 SYDVKM. The V gene lost 3 bases and the J gene lost 1 base, with 9 bases spanning the gap. DNA of the CDR3: TGTGCCAGCAGTTTTAGCGAGAGGAACACCGGGGAGCTGTTTTTT. It specifies CASSFSERNTGELFF.

The chain couples TRBV5-1 to TRBJ2-5, with D maybe TRBD2 (6 bases). The CDR3 sequence is 16 residues long. From germline, CDR1 is SGHRS and CDR2 YFSETQ. V lost 0 bases and J 2 bases, leaving 14 bases between the germline ends. This CDR3 reads CASSLGLVGGQETQYF. CDR3 nucleotides: TGCGCCAGCAGCTTGGGTTTGGTGGGGGGTCAAGAGACCCAGTACTTC.

This rearrangement joins TRBV28 to TRBJ1-5, with a possible D match to TRBD1 (5 bases). The CDR3 extends over 14 amino acids. The V end was cut by 6 bases, the J end by 1 base, with 10 bases between. From germline, CDR1 is MDHEN and CDR2 SYDVKM. Here the CDR3 reads CASRAGGSNQPQHF. CDR3 DNA: TGTGCCAGCAGGGCGGGGGGGAGCAATCAGCCCCAGCATTTT.

As to this clone: This sample also contains other DNA sequences that code for the same CDR3. The V call is TRBV19, the J call TRBJ1-2; no clear D gene. This CDR3 spans 13 amino acids. The V gene's germline CDR1 is LNHDA and CDR2 SQIVND (reference sequence). Trimming left V 3 bases short and J 2 bases short, with 7 bases between. This CDR3 is CASSIGENYGYTF. The CDR3 bases are TGTGCCAGTAGTATCGGGGAAAACTATGGCTACACCTTC.

V usage is TRBV29-1 and J usage is TRBJ2-1; TRBD2 matches at 8 bases. The CDR3 totals 13 residues. The trim removed 3 bases at V and 2 bases at J, leaving 0 bases unmatched. Germline CDR1 reads SQVTM; CDR2 reads ANQGSEA. The CDR3 loop is CSVDGRAYNEQFF. For the CDR3, the DNA is TGCAGCGTTGACGGGAGGGCCTACAATGAGCAGTTCTTC.

The CDR3 region is CASSLVAGVPPNEQFF. The CDR3 nucleotides read TGTGCCAGCAGCCTGGTAGCGGGAGTCCCCCCCAATGAGCAGTTCTTC. V gene TRBV7-2 combines with J gene TRBJ2-1; 9 bases fit TRBD2. The germline gives CDR1 SGHTA, CDR2 FQGNSA. The CDR3 is 16 residues long. The V and J ends lost 5 bases and 6 bases, in that order; junction bases with no gene match: 11. Full variable domain (remainder filled in from reference TRBV7-2 and TRBJ2-1): GAGVSQSPSNKVTEKGKDVELRCDPISGHTALYWYRQSLGQGLEFLIYFQGNSAPDKSGLPSDRFSAERTGGSVSTLTIQRTQQEDSAVYLCASSLVAGVPPNEQFFGPGTRLTVL.

This chain links TRBV7-7 with TRBJ2-2, with a weak D call TRBD1 (6 bases). CDR3 length equals 16 residues. The V end lost 4 bases, the J end lost 4 bases, and 16 bases lay between the germline ends. Germline loops: CDR1 SSHAT, CDR2 FNYEAQ (reference sequence). CDR3 bases: TGTGCCAGCAGCTCCCGGACAGTGGCGGGCACCGGGGAGCTGTTTTTT. This translates into CASSSRTVAGTGELFF.

V and J are TRBV6-5 and TRBJ1-2; TRBD1 matches at 11 bases. After removal of 6 bases from V and 2 bases from J, the junction contained 5 bases not matched to a gene. The CDR3 extends over 15 amino acids. Per the germline V gene, CDR1 is MNHEY and CDR2 is SVGAGI. CDR3 coding DNA: TGTGCCAGCAGCACCCGGACAGGGGGCAACTATGGCTACACCTTC. Its translation: CASSTRTGGNYGYTF.